This entry features one T cell receptor (beta chain) sequence. Its antigen is currently unknown. Amplification of TCR beta CDR3 regions used RNA as the template. First-round RT-PCR with HTBI primers amplified the TCR CDR3 region. Each CDR3 protein gets one entry after TCRdb re-called the multiplex PCR reads with MiXCR. The repertoire holds 480,000 or so distinct CDR3 sequences, with 40% to 55% as singletons. This record belongs to a study of T cells in Graves' hyperthyroidism and ophthalmopathy. Broader study findings: Among thyroid clonotypes expanded above 0.001, most also appeared in blood.

Researchers barred patients who had uncontrolled infection, other autoimmune disease, pregnancy or lactation. Diagnoses rested on clinical symptoms, serum thyroxine and TRAb, thyroid ultrasound and orbital computed tomography. The source of this sequence is an adult woman with Graves' disease, either hyperthyroidism or ophthalmopathy (not recorded which). Sequenced: peripheral blood or thyroid tissue (not recorded which).

The CDR3 is CAISEYGENQPQHF. The CDR3 DNA follows: TGTGCCATCAGTGAGTACGGCGAGAATCAGCCCCAGCATTTT. The chain employs TRBV10-3 and TRBJ1-5, with no clear D. Deletions cut 1 base from V and 4 bases from J, with 8 bases between. The CDR3 has 14 amino acids. CDR1 is ENHRY, CDR2 SYGVKD, per germline.